Listed here are 29 T cell receptor beta chains from one sample, sequenced in a study of T cell responses to AZD1222 COVID-19 vaccine. Sequencing used immunoSEQ multiplex PCR; TCRdb keeps in-frame clones, though not all of them. The sample includes some 150,000 clones, roughly 90% of them seen just once. This specimen was peripheral blood, taken on day 0 of MenACWY control vaccination. These TCRs come from an adult in good health.

The V gene is TRBV4-3, the J gene TRBJ1-5; perhaps TRBD1 as D (5 bases). The V and J ends lost 0 bases and 7 bases respectively, with 13 bases between them. This CDR3 has 15 amino acids. The germline V gene has CDR1 LGHNA and CDR2 YSLEER. CDR3 DNA: TGCGCCAGCAGCCAAGAGGGTAGGGGAAGACAGCCCCAGCATTTT. This codes for CASSQEGRGRQPQHF.

The chain uses TRBV4-1 and TRBJ2-2; D not resolved. Germline values: CDR1 MGHRA, CDR2 YSYEKL. Trimming left V 0 bases short and J 6 bases short, with 8 bases between. The length of the CDR3 is 14 residues. CDR3 residues: CASSQEILPGELFF. CDR3 nucleotide sequence: TGCGCCAGCAGCCAAGAGATTCTCCCCGGGGAGCTGTTTTTT.

This chain links TRBV5-1 with TRBJ1-3, with 8 nucleotides matching TRBD1. There are 15 residues in the CDR3. Germline CDR1 SGHRS, CDR2 YFSETQ. Trimming at V came to 0 bases and at J to 4 bases, leaving 3 bases not matched to a gene. The CDR3 DNA is TGCGCCAGCAGCTTGGGACAGGGGCCCGGAAACACCATATATTTT. Its translation is CASSLGQGPGNTIYF.

This rearrangement joins TRBV2 to TRBJ1-2; a weak D match, TRBD1 (5 bases). The germline gives CDR1 SNHLY, CDR2 FYNNEI. This CDR3 is built from 12 residues. V shed 6 bases and J shed 8 bases, with 13 bases lying between them. CDR3 sequence: CASSYDRGGYTF. The CDR3 nucleotides are TGTGCCAGCAGCTATGACAGAGGCGGCTACACCTTC.

The V call is TRBV5-4, the J call TRBJ1-6; perhaps TRBD1 as D (6 bases). This CDR3 spans 16 amino acids. In germline, CDR1 is SGHNT, CDR2 YYREEE (reference sequence). V was shortened by 0 bases and J by 7 bases, with 14 bases between the two germline ends. The CDR3 protein is CASSLVPGALNSPLHF. DNA for the CDR3: TGTGCCAGCAGCTTGGTTCCGGGGGCGCTAAATTCACCCCTCCACTTT.

This chain uses TRBV5-6 with TRBJ1-2, with D unresolved. Germline V lookup: CDR1 SGHDT, CDR2 YYEEEE. CDR3 size: 12 residues. V was clipped by 4 bases and J by 5 bases, with 9 bases between them. CDR3 sequence reads: CASSVGGYGYTF. Written as DNA, the CDR3 is TGTGCCAGCAGCGTTGGAGGATATGGCTACACCTTC.

This clone was counted a few times. The chain joins TRBV5-5 to TRBJ1-2; D not resolved. CDR1 and CDR2 from the germline V gene are SGHKS and YYEKEE (reference sequence). CDR3 length: 14 residues. The V end was cut by 0 bases, the J end by 0 bases, with 6 bases between. CDR3 amino acids: CASSLEGTNYGYTF. The CDR3 region has the DNA TGTGCCAGCAGCTTGGAAGGGACTAACTATGGCTACACCTTC.

The J gene is TRBJ2-4, the V gene TRBV5-4; D is perhaps TRBD2 (6 bases). This CDR3 region has 15 residues. CDR1 is SGHNT, CDR2 YYREEE, per germline (reference sequence). V gave up 3 bases and J gave up 6 bases, with 16 bases separating them. As DNA, the CDR3 is TGTGCCAGCAGCTCGCCAGGGAGGAGCGCAAACATTCAGTACTTC. Amino acid sequence: CASSSPGRSANIQYF.

The chain uses TRBV3-1 (or the pseudogene TRBV3-2) and TRBJ1-2; TRBD1 is a possible D gene (6 bases). V was cut by 0 bases and J by 5 bases, with 13 bases left in between. CDR1 LGHDT and CDR2 YNNKEL come from the germline V gene (reference sequence). There are 15 residues in the CDR3. As DNA, the CDR3 is TGTGCCAGCAGCCAAGATTCAGGGCAGGGGTATGGCTACACCTTC. Protein: CASSQDSGQGYGYTF.

In its sample, this clone was seen once. The chain is built from TRBV6-5 and TRBJ1-1; TRBD1 might be the D (6 bases). Germline CDR1 reads MNHEY; CDR2 reads SVGAGI. Trimming removed 7 bases at V and 5 bases at J, with 17 bases between. This CDR3 has 14 residues. CDR3 loop: CASTQTRGRTEAFF. Here the CDR3 DNA reads TGTGCCAGCACACAAACCAGGGGACGGACTGAAGCTTTCTTT.

J is TRBJ1-6 and V is TRBV19; D might be TRBD1 (6 bases). V was shortened by 6 bases and J by 0 bases, with 15 bases between the two germline ends. The CDR3 totals 17 residues. CDR1 and CDR2 from the germline V gene are LNHDA and SQIVND (reference sequence). The CDR3 spells CASRGTTPSSYNSPLHF. Written as DNA, the CDR3 is TGTGCCAGTAGGGGGACAACTCCAAGCTCCTATAATTCACCCCTCCACTTT.

V gene TRBV6-4 combines with J gene TRBJ2-1; D is undetermined. The CDR3 is 13 amino acids. Germline lookup yields CDR1 MRHNA and CDR2 SNTAGT. Trimming removed 11 bases at V and 2 bases at J, with 13 bases between. CDR3 amino acids: CAASLGPYNEQFF. The DNA of the CDR3 is TGTGCCGCCTCCCTTGGCCCCTACAATGAGCAGTTCTTC.

V gene TRBV24-1 combines with J gene TRBJ2-5, with a weak D call TRBD1 (5 bases). There are 15 residues in the CDR3. Per the germline V gene, CDR1 is KGHDR and CDR2 is SFDVKD. V lost 4 bases and J lost 2, with 13 bases in between. The CDR3 region is CATSDQRQIQETQYF. DNA for the CDR3: TGTGCCACCAGTGACCAAAGACAGATTCAAGAGACCCAGTACTTC.

This clone turned up a few times. The V call is TRBV28, the J call TRBJ1-2, with 8 nucleotides matching TRBD1. The CDR3 consists of 17 residues. Germline assignment: CDR1 MDHEN and CDR2 SYDVKM. J gave up 5 bases and V 4 bases, and 15 bases lay outside the gene matches. Here the CDR3 DNA reads TGTGCCAGCAGTTCCCCCCAACTGGGACAGGCTTCGTATGGCTACACCTTC. Translating gives CASSSPQLGQASYGYTF.

This clone turned up a few times. The V call is TRBV30, the J call TRBJ1-1; TRBD1 matches at 9 bases. V lost 6 bases to trimming and J lost 10 bases; unmatched junction nucleotides: 15. Germline values: CDR1 GTSNPN, CDR2 SVGIG (reference sequence). The CDR3 consists of 14 residues. The CDR3 loop is CACRDRVGSSVAFF. In DNA form, the CDR3 reads TGTGCCTGTAGGGACAGGGTAGGATCTTCGGTAGCTTTCTTT.

This sequence joins TRBV5-1 and TRBJ2-2, with D possibly being TRBD1 (6 bases). Germline CDR1 SGHRS, CDR2 YFSETQ. The V end lost 4 bases, the J end lost 0 bases, and 10 bases lay between the germline ends. The CDR3 has 15 residues. CDR3 protein: CASSPWTANTGELFF. The CDR3 DNA is TGCGCCAGCAGCCCTTGGACAGCGAACACCGGGGAGCTGTTTTTT.

The V and J genes are TRBV6-6 and TRBJ2-2; no clear D gene. Trimming left V 4 bases short and J 4 bases short, with 4 bases between. Per germline, CDR1 MNHNY and CDR2 SVGAGI (reference sequence). The CDR3 runs 12 residues. The CDR3 protein is CASSSSTGELFF. In nucleotides, the CDR3 is TGTGCCAGCAGTTCGTCCACCGGGGAGCTGTTTTTT.

The rearrangement joins TRBV3-1 (or the pseudogene TRBV3-2) to TRBJ1-1; D remains unclear. Germline CDR1 is LGHDT and CDR2 is YNNKEL (reference sequence). The CDR3 is made up of 13 amino acids. V was cut by 1 base and J by 4 bases, with 7 bases left in between. CDR3 protein: CASSQGPFTEAFF. CDR3 nucleotides: TGTGCCAGCAGCCAAGGACCGTTCACTGAAGCTTTCTTT.

In its sample, this clone was seen a few times. The chain is built from TRBV7-8 and TRBJ2-7, with no clear D. Germline loops: CDR1 SGHVS, CDR2 FQNEAQ. The V and J ends lost 1 base and 6 bases respectively, with 13 bases between them. This CDR3 is built from 14 residues. The CDR3 is CASSLDPEVGEQYV. Here the CDR3 DNA reads TGTGCCAGCAGCTTAGACCCCGAGGTGGGCGAGCAGTACGTC.

The V gene is TRBV6-1, the J gene TRBJ2-3, with 8 bases identical to TRBD2. This CDR3 contains 15 residues. Trimming removed 3 bases from V and 8 bases from J; junction bases left unmatched: 10. Germline V gene sequence: CDR1 MNHNS, CDR2 SASEGT. This CDR3 reads CASSDPSGGISTQYF. CDR3 sequence (DNA): TGTGCCAGCAGTGATCCGAGCGGGGGTATCAGTACGCAGTATTTT.

This sequence joins TRBV12-5 and TRBJ2-1, with 9 bases matching TRBD2. The CDR3 contains 13 residues. Germline V gene data show CDR1 as LGHNT and CDR2 as FRNRAP. V lost 5 bases to trimming and J lost 9 bases; unmatched junction nucleotides: 5. CDR3 bases: TGTGCTAGTGGTCCCATGCGGGAGGGTGAGCAGTTCTTC. Translating gives CASGPMREGEQFF.

The J gene is TRBJ2-1, the V gene TRBV5-1; tentative D call: TRBD1 (5 bases). Germline CDR1 is SGHRS and CDR2 is YFSETQ. This CDR3 region has 14 residues. Trimming removed 4 bases at V and 1 base at J, with 9 bases between. The CDR3 protein is CASSGALSYNEQFF. In DNA, the CDR3 is TGCGCCAGCAGCGGGGCTTTATCCTACAATGAGCAGTTCTTC.

CDR3 nucleotide sequence: TGTGCCATCAGGGGCTCTGGGAATTCACCCCTCCACTTT. It codes for CAIRGSGNSPLHF. The gene calls are TRBV10-3 and TRBJ1-6; D ambiguous. This CDR3 contains 13 residues. The germline V gene has CDR1 ENHRY and CDR2 SYGVKD. Trimming left V 6 bases short and J 7 bases short, with 10 bases between.

Comments on this clone: The sample contains more than one DNA sequence encoding this CDR3. The chain links TRBV4-3 to TRBJ2-1; D gene ambiguous. The CDR3 is 15 residues long. Germline V gene lookup returns CDR1 LGHNA and CDR2 YSLEER. Trimming removed 0 bases from V and 2 bases from J, with 8 bases in between. CDR3 in DNA: TGCGCCAGCAGCCAAGAGGGCGTTACCTACAATGAGCAGTTCTTC. Protein sequence: CASSQEGVTYNEQFF.

This clone was seen just once. This rearrangement joins TRBV7-9 to TRBJ2-1; 10 bases line up with TRBD2. This CDR3 contains 16 residues. CDR1 and CDR2 from the germline V gene are SEHNR and FQNEAQ (reference sequence). V shed 4 bases, J shed 5 bases, and the junction held 8 bases outside the gene matches. CDR3 region: CASSSGTSVDDNEQFF. CDR3 DNA sequence: TGTGCCAGCAGCTCAGGGACTAGCGTCGATGACAATGAGCAGTTCTTC.

This clone was picked up one time. The V call is TRBV18, the J call TRBJ2-1, with D tentatively TRBD1 (6 bases). Germline lookup yields CDR1 KGHSH and CDR2 LQKENI. The CDR3 is 13 residues long. The germline V and J ends were trimmed by 3 bases and 4 bases, with 7 bases remaining between them. The DNA for the CDR3 is TGTGCCAGCTCACCCGACAGGTACAATGAGCAGTTCTTC. Protein product: CASSPDRYNEQFF.

CDR3 amino acids: CASSLESQGVYNEQFF. The CDR3 DNA is TGTGCCAGCAGCTTAGAATCGCAGGGGGTTTACAATGAGCAGTTCTTC. The V and J genes are TRBV7-2 and TRBJ2-1; 7 bases match TRBD1. CDR1 is SGHTA and CDR2 is FQGNSA in the germline V gene. The ends lost 1 base at V and 4 bases at J; junction bases unmatched: 7. The length of the CDR3 is 16 residues.

This sequence joins TRBV9 and TRBJ2-1; TRBD2 matches 15 bases. CDR1 and CDR2 (germline): SGDLS, YYNGEE. V shed 4 bases and J 2 bases; nucleotides not matched to a gene: 4. The CDR3 contains 17 residues. CDR3 in DNA: TGTGCCAGCAGCCGGACTAGCGGGAGGGCAACCTACAATGAGCAGTTCTTC. It translates to CASSRTSGRATYNEQFF.

The gene calls are TRBV5-4 and TRBJ2-4, with a possible D match to TRBD1 (8 bases). V was pared by 4 bases and J by 0 bases, with 14 bases between. Looked up from germline, CDR1 is SGHNT and CDR2 is YYREEE (reference sequence). CDR3 length: 16 residues. CDR3 protein: CASSTTGGGAKNIQYF. CDR3 DNA: TGTGCCAGCAGCACTACAGGGGGGGGAGCCAAAAACATTCAGTACTTC. Drawing the rest from reference TRBV5-4 and TRBJ2-4, the complete variable domain is ETGVTQSPTHLIKTRGQQVTLRCSSQSGHNTVSWYQQALGQGPQFIFQYYREEENGRGNFPPRFSGLQFPNYSSELNVNALELDDSALYLCASSTTGGGAKNIQYFGAGTRLSVL.